What follows is one T cell receptor (beta chain) and its context. This sample was included in a study of blood T cell repertoires in COVID-19. Study as a whole: PBMCs, B-cell-depleted T cells, or T cells provided the cDNA or gDNA that made up the material.

Authors' data handling: Nucleated cell counts were estimated from reference gene primer amplification. Assay used: immunoSEQ multiplex PCR; TCRdb lists only in-frame clones, some missing. For V, J and clone size, that table is used; D and trimming come from the DNA. This sample has 200,000 to 250,000 clones; approximately 88% occur once, and the top ten carry approximately 3.5%. Clinical history as reported by participants underpinned cohort assignment. Within 2 weeks of study entry, exposed participants had contacted a PCR-confirmed or clinician-diagnosed COVID-19 case. This TCR derives from a woman in her twenties or thirties who had been exposed to COVID-19. Material for sequencing was PBMCs or T cells enriched from blood (not recorded which).

The chain's CDR3 is CASSNGRDTEAFF. The CDR3 bases are TGTGCCAGCTCAAATGGGAGAGACACTGAAGCTTTCTTT. This chain joins TRBV18 and TRBJ1-1, with no clear D. CDR1 is KGHSH and CDR2 is LQKENI in the germline V gene. This CDR3 contains 13 residues. V lost 5 bases, J lost 3 bases, and 10 bases lay in between.